One sample yielded the 29 T cell receptor beta chains listed below, sequenced in a study of blood T cell repertoires in COVID-19. TCRdb's table, derived via immunoSEQ multiplex PCR, lists solely in-frame clones and lacks some. Found here are roughly 700,000 clones, approximately 90% of them singletons; the top ten hold 0.2% to 0.3%. The sample consisted of peripheral blood. Receptors were obtained from a woman between 18 and 30 years old with acute or convalescent COVID-19.

This clone is a singleton in its sample. V and J are TRBV11-2 and TRBJ1-3; D is perhaps TRBD1 (5 bases). V was pared by 1 base and J by 2 bases, with 12 bases between. Germline assignment: CDR1 SGHAT and CDR2 FQNNGV. This CDR3 has 16 amino acids. The CDR3 sequence: CASSLGRGKAGNTIYF. For the CDR3, the DNA is TGTGCCAGCAGCTTAGGGCGGGGGAAGGCTGGAAACACCATATATTTT. The full variable domain, in which reference TRBV11-2 and TRBJ1-3 provide the parts outside the CDR3, is EAGVAQSPRYKIIEKRQSVAFWCNPISGHATLYWYQQILGQGPKLLIQFQNNGVVDDSQLPKDRFSAERLKGVDSTLKIQPAKLEDSAVYLCASSLGRGKAGNTIYFGEGSWLTVV.

This clone has a handful of counts. V gene TRBV7-2 combines with J gene TRBJ1-5; a weak D match, TRBD1 (6 bases). Looked up from germline, CDR1 is SGHTA and CDR2 is FQGNSA. The CDR3 sequence is 15 residues long. Deletions cut 3 bases from V and 7 bases from J, with 16 bases between. In DNA, the CDR3 is TGTGCCAGCAGCTTTATTGACAGGACGGGCCAGCCCCAGCATTTT. Translated: CASSFIDRTGQPQHF.

The V gene is TRBV30, the J gene TRBJ2-7, with D uncertain. Trimming cost V 2 bases and J 2 bases, with 13 bases left between them. The CDR3 totals 14 residues. Germline V gene data show CDR1 as GTSNPN and CDR2 as SVGIG (reference sequence). The chain's CDR3 is CAWSLGTAPYEQYF. CDR3 nucleotides: TGTGCCTGGAGTTTAGGAACAGCCCCCTACGAGCAGTACTTC.

This clone occurred a few times. This chain joins TRBV6-1 and TRBJ2-1; 10 bases match TRBD2. V was pared by 3 bases and J by 9 bases, with 5 bases of the junction left unmatched. Germline V gene lookup returns CDR1 MNHNS and CDR2 SASEGT. The CDR3 spans 14 residues. Here the CDR3 reads CASSDSGGWTEQFF. CDR3 sequence (DNA): TGTGCCAGCAGTGATAGCGGGGGGTGGACTGAGCAGTTCTTC.

The chain carries TRBV19 and TRBJ1-5; 8 nucleotides align to TRBD1. The CDR3 consists of 16 residues. The ends lost 5 bases at V and 1 base at J; junction bases unmatched: 7. The germline V gene encodes CDR1 LNHDA and CDR2 SQIVND (reference sequence). Written as DNA, the CDR3 is TGTGCCAGTAGTGAATTGACAGGGGTGAGCAATCAGCCCCAGCATTTT. It translates to CASSELTGVSNQPQHF.

This chain connects TRBV28 to TRBJ1-1; TRBD1 might be the D (5 bases). V was trimmed by 2 bases and J by 1 base, leaving 8 bases between them. There are 14 residues in the CDR3. From germline, CDR1 is MDHEN and CDR2 SYDVKM. The CDR3 sequence: CASSLIQGNTEAFF. The CDR3 nucleotides read TGTGCCAGCAGTTTAATTCAGGGGAACACTGAAGCTTTCTTT.

V gene TRBV5-5 combines with J gene TRBJ2-7; perhaps TRBD2 as D (5 bases). The length of the CDR3 is 15 residues. Germline V gene data show CDR1 as SGHKS and CDR2 as YYEKEE (reference sequence). V shed 6 bases and J shed 6 bases, with 22 bases lying between them. Here the CDR3 reads CASTGVGPPLTEQYF. The CDR3 DNA reads as TGTGCCAGCACCGGGGTCGGGCCTCCCCTCACCGAGCAGTACTTC.

The V and J genes are TRBV5-1 and TRBJ2-7, with TRBD1 matching over 9 bases. In germline, CDR1 is SGHRS, CDR2 YFSETQ. This CDR3 is built from 13 residues. The ends lost 4 bases at V and 3 bases at J; junction bases unmatched: 2. The CDR3: CASSVTGGYEQYF. CDR3 nucleotides: TGCGCCAGCAGCGTGACAGGGGGCTACGAGCAGTACTTC.

The chain has TRBV11-2 and TRBJ2-7; D is possibly TRBD2 (5 bases). Deletions cut 4 bases from V and 2 bases from J, with 12 bases between. Germline CDR1 SGHAT, CDR2 FQNNGV. The CDR3 is made up of 14 amino acids. This CDR3 is CASSYSVGAYEQYF. The CDR3 region has the DNA TGTGCCAGCAGCTACTCCGTGGGAGCCTACGAGCAGTACTTC. The full variable domain, completed using reference TRBV11-2 and TRBJ2-7, is EAGVAQSPRYKIIEKRQSVAFWCNPISGHATLYWYQQILGQGPKLLIQFQNNGVVDDSQLPKDRFSAERLKGVDSTLKIQPAKLEDSAVYLCASSYSVGAYEQYFGPGTRLTVT.

The chain employs TRBV5-1 and TRBJ1-1; 7 bases fit TRBD1. CDR1 is SGHRS and CDR2 is YFSETQ in the germline V gene. The length of the CDR3 is 15 residues. Trimming took 1 base from V and 2 from J; bases not matched to a gene: 5. CDR3 nucleotides: TGCGCCAGCAGCTTGTCCTGGACAGGAAACACTGAAGCTTTCTTT. It translates to CASSLSWTGNTEAFF.

This chain connects TRBV10-3 to TRBJ1-6; weak D call: TRBD1 (6 bases). From germline, CDR1 is ENHRY and CDR2 SYGVKD. The CDR3 has 13 residues. Trimming removed 11 bases at V and 4 bases at J, with 12 bases between. The CDR3 loop reads CAQRDKYNSPLHF. CDR3 sequence (DNA): TGTGCCCAACGGGACAAATATAATTCACCCCTCCACTTT.

This clone was observed a handful of times. This chain joins TRBV15 and TRBJ1-2; D unresolved. From germline, CDR1 is LNHNV and CDR2 YYDKDF (reference sequence). V lost 2 bases and J 13 bases, leaving 17 bases between the germline ends. CDR3 length: 13 amino acids. The CDR3 here is CATSRYRPGKATF. The CDR3 coding sequence is TGTGCCACCAGCAGATATCGACCGGGTAAGGCCACCTTC. The complete variable domain, with remaining parts taken from reference TRBV15 and TRBJ1-2, reads DAMVIQNPRYQVTQFGKPVTLSCSQTLNHNVMYWYQQKSSQAPKLLFHYYDKDFNNEADTPDNFQSRRPNTSFCFLDIRSPGLGDTAMYLCATSRYRPGKATFGSGTRLTVV.

As to this clone: Other DNA sequences in the sample encode the same CDR3. V gene TRBV5-1 combines with J gene TRBJ1-1, with 8 bases lining up with TRBD1. Germline trimming cut 2 bases from V and 5 bases from J; bases unmatched to any gene: 2. From germline, CDR1 is SGHRS and CDR2 YFSETQ. This CDR3 has 13 amino acids. CDR3 coding DNA: TGCGCCAGCAGCTTAACAGGGGGGACTGAAGCTTTCTTT. Amino acids: CASSLTGGTEAFF. Looking up the rest from reference TRBV5-1 and TRBJ1-1 gives the full variable domain: KAGVTQTPRYLIKTRGQQVTLSCSPISGHRSVSWYQQTPGQGLQFLFEYFSETQRNKGNFPGRFSGRQFSNSRSEMNVSTLELGDSALYLCASSLTGGTEAFFGQGTRLTVV.

This chain uses TRBV4-2 with TRBJ1-1; D may be TRBD1 (5 bases). With 4 bases removed from V and 2 bases from J, the gap between germline ends came to 17 bases. CDR3 length: 16 amino acids. CDR1 LGHNA and CDR2 YNFKEQ come from the germline V gene. The CDR3 loop is CASSPSNRRENTEAFF. The DNA for the CDR3 is TGTGCCAGCAGCCCCTCGAATCGCAGGGAAAACACTGAAGCTTTCTTT.

The chain joins TRBV24-1 to TRBJ2-3; 11 nucleotides align to TRBD2. V was clipped by 6 bases and J by 4 bases; unmatched bases: 2. CDR1 and CDR2 (germline): KGHDR, SFDVKD. This CDR3 is 14 amino acids long. CDR3 nucleotides: TGTGCCACCAGTAGTAGCGGGGGGGCAGATACGCAGTATTTT. Amino acid sequence: CATSSSGGADTQYF.

The chain carries TRBV5-1 and TRBJ1-1; 8 bases match TRBD1. In germline, CDR1 is SGHRS, CDR2 YFSETQ. This CDR3 is built from 16 residues. Unmatched junction bases numbered 7, after V lost 2 bases and J lost 1 base. The DNA for the CDR3 is TGCGCCAGCAGCTTATTCGCAGGGGGCCCGAACACTGAAGCTTTCTTT. It encodes CASSLFAGGPNTEAFF.

This clone was seen many times. The chain combines TRBV6-5 with TRBJ2-7, with a tentative D call TRBD1 (6 bases). V dropped 8 bases and J dropped 5 bases, with 16 bases sitting between them. CDR1 is MNHEY and CDR2 is SVGAGI in the germline V gene. The CDR3 consists of 13 residues. CDR3 loop: CASHAGEGNEQYF. The CDR3 nucleotides read TGTGCCAGCCACGCAGGGGAAGGAAACGAGCAGTACTTC.

In its sample, this clone was seen a few times. The chain employs TRBV5-4 and TRBJ1-5; D is unclear. CDR1 and CDR2 from the germline V gene are SGHNT and YYREEE (reference sequence). With 0 bases removed from V and 5 bases from J, the gap between germline ends came to 6 bases. The CDR3 is 13 residues long. CDR3 sequence: CASSLAPDQPQHF. As DNA, the CDR3 is TGTGCCAGCAGCTTGGCACCGGATCAGCCCCAGCATTTT.

V usage is TRBV4-1 and J usage is TRBJ1-2; D call uncertain. CDR1 MGHRA and CDR2 YSYEKL come from the germline V gene. V gave up 3 bases and J gave up 0 bases, with 8 bases separating them. This CDR3 contains 14 residues. The CDR3 DNA follows: TGCGCCAGCAGCCACCCCGTTACTAACTATGGCTACACCTTC. Translated, it gives CASSHPVTNYGYTF.

J is TRBJ1-2 and V is TRBV3-1 (or the pseudogene TRBV3-2); D call uncertain. Germline CDR1 reads LGHDT; CDR2 reads YNNKEL (reference sequence). Trimming took 1 base from V and 8 from J, leaving 8 bases between them. The CDR3 runs to 12 residues. The CDR3 loop reads CASSQAEAGYTF. The CDR3 DNA sequence: TGTGCCAGCAGCCAAGCGGAGGCAGGCTACACCTTC.

The chain has TRBV19 and TRBJ1-4; 7 bases match TRBD1. The V gene's germline CDR1 is LNHDA and CDR2 SQIVND (reference sequence). The length of the CDR3 is 14 residues. The V segment lost 4 bases and the J segment 7 bases; nucleotides outside the gene matches: 6. The chain's CDR3 is CASSRGRGSEKLFF. In DNA form, the CDR3 reads TGTGCCAGTAGTAGGGGCAGGGGGAGTGAAAAACTGTTTTTT.

This chain connects TRBV19 to TRBJ2-5; 10 bases line up with TRBD2. Germline V gene lookup returns CDR1 LNHDA and CDR2 SQIVND (reference sequence). Trimming removed 10 bases from V and 1 base from J; junction bases left unmatched: 6. CDR3 length equals 14 residues. In DNA, the CDR3 is TGTGCCACAGCTATAGCGGGGGGCCAAGAGACCCAGTACTTC. Translating it yields CATAIAGGQETQYF. The entire variable domain, with the rest obtained from reference TRBV19 and TRBJ2-5, is as follows: DGGITQSPKYLFRKEGQNVTLSCEQNLNHDAMYWYRQDPGQGLRLIYYSQIVNDFQKGDIAEGYSVSREKKESFPLTVTSAQKNPTAFYLCATAIAGGQETQYFGPGTRLLVL.

V gene TRBV10-3 combines with J gene TRBJ2-1, with 10 bases identical to TRBD2. The CDR3 has 18 residues. The germline gives CDR1 ENHRY, CDR2 SYGVKD. V dropped 3 bases and J dropped 5; count of bases not matched to a gene: 13. The CDR3 coding sequence is TGTGCCATCAGTGATCCCCAGCCGGCTAGCGGGGGAGACAATGAGCAGTTCTTC. This codes for CAISDPQPASGGDNEQFF.

The chain uses TRBV19 and TRBJ2-3; 8 bases are a match to TRBD1. CDR1 is LNHDA and CDR2 is SQIVND in the germline V gene (reference sequence). Losses at the gene ends were 8 bases for V and 2 bases for J; bases not matched to a gene: 9. This CDR3 is 15 amino acids long. CDR3 DNA sequence: TGTGCCAGTGGAGCAAGGACAGGGATCACAGATACGCAGTATTTT. Its translation is CASGARTGITDTQYF.

The chain couples TRBV7-3 to TRBJ1-1; D not resolved. CDR3 length: 14 amino acids. Germline lookup yields CDR1 SGHTA and CDR2 FQGTGA. V was pared by 1 base and J by 2 bases, with 8 bases between. This chain's CDR3 is CASSLNGLNTEAFF. CDR3 in DNA: TGTGCCAGCAGCTTAAATGGCCTTAACACTGAAGCTTTCTTT.

V gene TRBV7-6 combines with J gene TRBJ2-7; the D gene is possibly TRBD1 (5 bases). There are 15 residues in the CDR3. Trimming removed 5 bases from V and 3 bases from J, with 17 bases in between. Looked up from germline, CDR1 is SGHVS and CDR2 is FNYEAQ. CDR3 sequence reads: CASSQGPTLDYEQYF. For the CDR3, the DNA is TGTGCCAGCAGCCAGGGTCCGACTTTAGACTACGAGCAGTACTTC.

This chain uses TRBV7-6 with TRBJ1-1; D uncertain. The CDR3 covers 14 residues. The V gene lost 1 base and the J gene lost 1 base, with 7 bases spanning the gap. Germline CDR1 is SGHVS and CDR2 is FNYEAQ. CDR3 in amino acids: CASSLGGENTEAFF. CDR3 in DNA: TGTGCCAGCAGCTTAGGCGGGGAGAACACTGAAGCTTTCTTT. Filled out from reference TRBV7-6 and TRBJ1-1, the complete variable domain reads GAGVSQSPRYKVTKRGQDVALRCDPISGHVSLYWYRQALGQGPEFLTYFNYEAQQDKSGLPNDRFSAERPEGSISTLTIQRTEQRDSAMYRCASSLGGENTEAFFGQGTRLTVV.

Only one count was recorded for this clone. The rearrangement joins TRBV5-1 to TRBJ2-7, with TRBD1 matching 7 bases. CDR1 is SGHRS and CDR2 is YFSETQ in the germline V gene. The CDR3 spans 17 residues. Trimming cost V 3 bases and J 0 bases; bases outside gene matches: 12. CDR3 loop: CASSSLNAGGISYEQYF. The CDR3 nucleotides are TGCGCCAGCAGCTCACTGAACGCAGGGGGTATCTCCTACGAGCAGTACTTC.

The chain combines TRBV30 with TRBJ2-3; 11 bases map to TRBD2. V lost 3 bases to trimming and J lost 3 bases; unmatched junction nucleotides: 5. Germline V CDR1 and CDR2: GTSNPN, SVGIG (reference sequence). CDR3 length equals 15 residues. CDR3 amino acids: CAWRASGGKTDTQYF. The CDR3 DNA sequence: TGTGCCTGGAGGGCTAGCGGGGGGAAGACAGATACGCAGTATTTT.